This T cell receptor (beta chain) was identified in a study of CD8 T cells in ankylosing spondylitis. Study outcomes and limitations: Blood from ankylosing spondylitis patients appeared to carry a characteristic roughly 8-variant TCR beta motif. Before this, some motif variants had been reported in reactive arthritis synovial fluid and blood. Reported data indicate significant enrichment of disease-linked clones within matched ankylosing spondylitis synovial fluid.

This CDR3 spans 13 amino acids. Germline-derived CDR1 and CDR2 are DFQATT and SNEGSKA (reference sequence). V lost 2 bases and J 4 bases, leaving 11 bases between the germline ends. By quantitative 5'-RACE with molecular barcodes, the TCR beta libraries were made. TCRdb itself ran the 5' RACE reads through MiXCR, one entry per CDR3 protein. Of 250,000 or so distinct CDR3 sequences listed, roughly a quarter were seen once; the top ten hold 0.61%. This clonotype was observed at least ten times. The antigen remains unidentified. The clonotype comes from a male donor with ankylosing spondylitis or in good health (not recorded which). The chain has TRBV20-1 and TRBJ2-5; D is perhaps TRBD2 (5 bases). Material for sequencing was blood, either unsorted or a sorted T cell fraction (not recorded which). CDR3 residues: CSARLARGETQYF. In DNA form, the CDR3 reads TGCAGTGCTAGACTCGCCCGGGGAGAGACCCAGTACTTC.